This passage covers 26 T cell receptor beta chains from one sample sequenced in a study of cytomegalovirus exposure and HLA in healthy donors. With 60 Vbeta and 13 Jbeta primers, the PCR was carried out. Using immunoSEQ multiplex PCR, the repertoire was profiled, and TCRdb retains in-frame clones only, with some absent. The sample lists 100,000 to 150,000 clones, 80% to 85% seen once, with approximately 0.99% in the top ten. Sequences were obtained from PBMCs. These receptors were taken from a woman younger than 45 in good health and CMV-seronegative.

This chain joins TRBV5-1 and TRBJ1-5; a possible D gene is TRBD1 (5 bases). The CDR3 runs 14 residues. The germline V gene encodes CDR1 SGHRS and CDR2 YFSETQ. With 3 bases removed from V and 1 base from J, the gap between germline ends came to 8 bases. The DNA of the CDR3 is TGCGCCAGCAGCTCAGGGTTGAGCAATCAGCCCCAGCATTTT. This encodes CASSSGLSNQPQHF. The entire variable domain, with the rest obtained from reference TRBV5-1 and TRBJ1-5, is as follows: KAGVTQTPRYLIKTRGQQVTLSCSPISGHRSVSWYQQTPGQGLQFLFEYFSETQRNKGNFPGRFSGRQFSNSRSEMNVSTLELGDSALYLCASSSGLSNQPQHFGDGTRLSIL.

This chain links TRBV11-2 with TRBJ2-1; 10 bases are a match to TRBD2. V lost 2 bases to trimming and J lost 8 bases; unmatched junction nucleotides: 6. CDR3 length: 15 residues. Germline CDR1 reads SGHAT; CDR2 reads FQNNGV. CDR3 in DNA: TGTGCCAGCAGCTTATTACTAGCGGGAACCCATGAGCAGTTCTTC. Translated, it gives CASSLLLAGTHEQFF.

The rearrangement links TRBV18 to TRBJ1-1, with TRBD1 identical over 7 bases. Losses at the gene ends were 3 bases for V and 0 bases for J; bases not matched to a gene: 4. Germline assignment: CDR1 KGHSH and CDR2 LQKENI. The CDR3 runs 15 residues. CDR3 loop: CASSPVGTVNTEAFF. The DNA for the CDR3 is TGTGCCAGCTCACCGGTGGGGACAGTGAACACTGAAGCTTTCTTT.

The CDR3 region is CASAAGTGASPLHF. DNA for the CDR3: TGTGCCAGCGCCGCCGGGACAGGGGCCTCACCCCTCCACTTT. The chain links TRBV18 to TRBJ1-6; 10 bases align to TRBD1. CDR3 size: 14 residues. With 8 bases clipped from V and 10 bases from J, the junction kept 8 bases outside the gene matches. Germline V gene data show CDR1 as KGHSH and CDR2 as LQKENI.

The CDR3 reads CASSLVGQISGNTIYF. CDR3 coding DNA: TGCGCCAGCAGCTTGGTGGGGCAGATCTCTGGAAACACCATATATTTT. V is TRBV5-1 and J is TRBJ1-3; the D gene is possibly TRBD1 (5 bases). The CDR3 is made up of 16 amino acids. Looked up from germline, CDR1 is SGHRS and CDR2 is YFSETQ. V lost 0 bases and J lost 0, with 10 bases in between.

About this clone itself: The sample has other DNA sequences that encode this CDR3 too. The rearrangement uses TRBV5-4 and TRBJ2-5; D ambiguous. CDR3 size: 13 residues. Germline loops: CDR1 SGHNT, CDR2 YYREEE (reference sequence). The V gene lost 0 bases and the J gene lost 1 base, with 4 bases spanning the gap. Here the CDR3 DNA reads TGTGCCAGCAGCTTGGGGCCCCAAGAGACCCAGTACTTC. Encoded protein: CASSLGPQETQYF.

This clone is medium-sized within its sample. The chain is built from TRBV6-5 and TRBJ2-1, with D hard to call. V lost 2 bases, J lost 2 bases, and 7 bases lay in between. The germline CDR1 and CDR2 sequences are MNHEY and SVGAGI. There are 14 residues in the CDR3. The CDR3 spells CASSYEQTYNEQFF. The CDR3 DNA reads TGTGCCAGCAGTTACGAACAGACCTACAATGAGCAGTTCTTC.

This clone was recorded once. The rearrangement joins TRBV13 to TRBJ1-6, with 9 bases fitting TRBD1. Germline CDR1 PRHDT, CDR2 FYEKMQ (reference sequence). The CDR3 runs to 15 residues. V shed 3 bases and J 5 bases; nucleotides not matched to a gene: 2. CDR3 protein: CASSFGTGHNSPLHF. The CDR3 nucleotides read TGTGCCAGCAGCTTCGGGACAGGGCATAATTCACCCCTCCACTTT.

The chain is built from TRBV30 and TRBJ2-1; D is ambiguous. CDR1 and CDR2 (germline): GTSNPN, SVGIG (reference sequence). The CDR3 loop spans 15 amino acids. V shed 5 bases and J shed 3 bases, with 17 bases lying between them. The CDR3 loop is CAWAVLIGFYNEQFF. DNA of the CDR3: TGTGCCTGGGCGGTGTTGATCGGCTTCTACAATGAGCAGTTCTTC.

Only one count was recorded for this clone. The chain is built from TRBV5-8 and TRBJ1-2; the D is unclear. V was pared by 1 base and J by 8 bases, with 6 bases between. Germline assignment: CDR1 SGHTS and CDR2 YDEGEE. CDR3 length: 11 amino acids. The CDR3 loop is CASSLTRGYTF. The CDR3 coding sequence is TGTGCCAGCAGCTTGACCCGGGGCTACACCTTC.

This chain links TRBV29-1 with TRBJ1-1; perhaps TRBD1 as D (5 bases). V lost 7 bases and J lost 3, with 6 bases in between. The CDR3 runs to 10 residues. Germline assignment: CDR1 SQVTM and CDR2 ANQGSEA. The CDR3 DNA is TGCAGCGCCAGGGACACTGAAGCTTTCTTT. Translating it yields CSARDTEAFF.

CDR3 in DNA: TGCAGCGTTGGTGAGAACTATGGCTACACCTTC. Its translation: CSVGENYGYTF. The chain uses TRBV29-1 and TRBJ1-2; no firm D call. The CDR3 is made up of 11 amino acids. Trimming took off 4 bases at V and 2 bases at J, with 5 bases between the two ends. From germline, CDR1 is SQVTM and CDR2 ANQGSEA. Full variable domain (missing parts from reference TRBV29-1 and TRBJ1-2): SAVISQKPSRDICQRGTSLTIQCQVDSQVTMMFWYRQQPGQSLTLIATANQGSEATYESGFVIDKFPISRPNLTFSTLTVSNMSPEDSSIYLCSVGENYGYTFGSGTRLTVV.

This chain uses TRBV5-6 with TRBJ2-6; D remains ambiguous. Trimming took off 0 bases at V and 0 bases at J, with 10 bases between the two ends. The CDR3 has 17 residues. Germline CDR1 is SGHDT and CDR2 is YYEEEE. The CDR3 DNA is TGTGCCAGCAGCTTGGGGGCAGCCCCCTCTGGGGCCAACGTCCTGACTTTC. This sequence encodes CASSLGAAPSGANVLTF.

V is TRBV5-6 and J is TRBJ2-3, with no clear D. The CDR3 sequence is 13 residues long. Looked up from germline, CDR1 is SGHDT and CDR2 is YYEEEE. Trimming removed 2 bases from V and 5 bases from J, with 9 bases in between. For the CDR3, the DNA is TGTGCCAGCAGCTTTTCTAGTAAAGATACGCAGTATTTT. Its protein product is CASSFSSKDTQYF.

The chain is built from TRBV7-9 and TRBJ1-5; 7 positions agree with TRBD1. Per germline, CDR1 SEHNR and CDR2 FQNEAQ (reference sequence). V was clipped by 2 bases and J by 3 bases; unmatched bases: 10. The CDR3 has 17 amino acids. The CDR3 sequence is CASSLTPLRGFNQPQHF. The CDR3 nucleotides are TGTGCCAGCAGCTTAACCCCACTCAGGGGGTTCAATCAGCCCCAGCATTTT.

The V call is TRBV7-6, the J call TRBJ1-6; D is ambiguous. The CDR3 loop spans 14 amino acids. The germline V gene encodes CDR1 SGHVS and CDR2 FNYEAQ. V shed 4 bases and J shed 1 base, with 5 bases lying between them. CDR3 nucleotide sequence: TGTGCCAGCAGCTCACAGTCCTATAATTCACCCCTCCACTTT. This encodes CASSSQSYNSPLHF.

The chain couples TRBV5-1 to TRBJ1-1, with 7 bases lining up with TRBD1. V shed 4 bases, J shed 9 bases, and the junction held 12 bases outside the gene matches. This CDR3 region has 14 residues. The germline V gene has CDR1 SGHRS and CDR2 YFSETQ. CDR3 sequence reads: CASSQRAGGPKAFF. The CDR3 DNA reads as TGCGCCAGCAGCCAACGCGCAGGGGGACCGAAAGCTTTCTTT.

This chain uses TRBV6-1 with TRBJ1-1, with TRBD1 identical over 7 bases. Germline CDR1 and CDR2: MNHNS and SASEGT. The CDR3 extends over 16 amino acids. The trim removed 4 bases at V and 5 bases at J, leaving 13 bases unmatched. The CDR3 reads CASSGTGATGLTEAFF. The CDR3 DNA reads TGTGCCAGCAGTGGAACAGGGGCGACGGGGTTGACTGAAGCTTTCTTT.

This chain uses TRBV5-1 with TRBJ2-5; TRBD2 might be the D (5 bases). The CDR3 is made up of 13 amino acids. CDR1 is SGHRS and CDR2 is YFSETQ in the germline V gene. Trimming took 0 bases from V and 5 from J, leaving 8 bases between them. CDR3 sequence reads: CASSLEGEETQYF. The CDR3 coding sequence is TGCGCCAGCAGCTTGGAGGGAGAGGAGACCCAGTACTTC.

J is TRBJ2-3 and V is TRBV5-1, with TRBD2 as a possible D gene (5 bases). The CDR3 length is 17 residues. Germline V CDR1 and CDR2: SGHRS, YFSETQ. Deletions cut 3 bases from V and 4 bases from J, with 21 bases between. The CDR3 reads CASSSHGPRSRADTQYF. The CDR3 DNA is TGCGCCAGCAGCTCACATGGACCGAGGTCGAGGGCAGATACGCAGTATTTT.

The chain is built from TRBV5-6 and TRBJ2-7; perhaps TRBD1 as D (5 bases). Trimming took 5 bases from V and 2 from J, leaving 11 bases between them. CDR3 length equals 13 residues. Germline CDR1 is SGHDT and CDR2 is YYEEEE. The CDR3 loop is CASSWGRAYEQYF. Here the CDR3 DNA reads TGTGCCAGCAGTTGGGGCAGGGCCTACGAGCAGTACTTC.

The chain combines TRBV11-2 with TRBJ1-3; D may be TRBD1 (6 bases). The CDR3 runs to 13 residues. CDR1 and CDR2 (germline): SGHAT, FQNNGV. Trimming stripped 4 bases from V and 4 bases from J, with 8 bases between. CDR3 residues: CASSSDRGNTIYF. In nucleotides, the CDR3 is TGTGCCAGCAGCTCCGACAGGGGAAACACCATATATTTT.

This clone was recorded a few times. The J gene is TRBJ2-5, the V gene TRBV29-1, with D tentatively TRBD2 (6 bases). CDR3 length: 12 residues. Trimming shortened V by 4 bases and J by 4 bases, and 10 bases separated the two germline ends. Per germline, CDR1 SQVTM and CDR2 ANQGSEA. The CDR3 DNA reads as TGCAGCGTTGTAGGGCGGGGAGAGACCCAGTACTTC. It is translated as CSVVGRGETQYF.

This clone has more than one count but fewer than ten. This chain connects TRBV19 to TRBJ1-2; possible D gene TRBD1, 6 bases. Germline CDR1 LNHDA, CDR2 SQIVND (reference sequence). Trimming took 1 base from V and 1 from J, leaving 10 bases between them. This CDR3 comprises 15 residues. CDR3 in DNA: TGTGCCAGTAGTATAGTCGGACAGCTTAACTATGGCTACACCTTC. This encodes CASSIVGQLNYGYTF.

The chain employs TRBV6-1 and TRBJ2-5; weak D call: TRBD2 (6 bases). The CDR3 is made up of 13 amino acids. The V gene's germline CDR1 is MNHNS and CDR2 SASEGT. Deletions cut 6 bases from V and 2 bases from J, with 10 bases between. The CDR3 sequence: CASSWGGQETQYF. In DNA form, the CDR3 reads TGTGCCAGCAGCTGGGGAGGACAAGAGACCCAGTACTTC.

The V and J genes are TRBV18 and TRBJ1-1; 7 bases are shared with TRBD1. The germline V gene has CDR1 KGHSH and CDR2 LQKENI. The CDR3 extends over 16 amino acids. V shed 0 bases, J shed 4 bases, and the junction held 8 bases outside the gene matches. CDR3 sequence (DNA): TGTGCCAGCTCACCACCGTGGGACAGTGAAGGCACTGAAGCTTTCTTT. Protein sequence: CASSPPWDSEGTEAFF.